A selection of T cell receptor beta chains follows, all from one sample in a study of radiation and T cells in renal cell carcinoma. Here immunoSEQ multiplex PCR was the method, and the copy in TCRdb shows in-frame clones only, minus some. Of about 77,000 clones listed, around four fifths are singletons. Source: blood, taken from a patient whose treatment included radiotherapy and nephrectomy. Source of these receptors: a woman aged 60-75 years with renal cell carcinoma. The CDR3 runs from the conserved cysteine through the conserved F or W. A D gene is named only where the DNA matches it firmly. Some rows have no size entry. The others give once, few or many, or a class for an expanded clone.

v_gene	j_gene	abundance	d_gene	CDR3nt	CDR3aa
TRBV7-2	TRBJ2-5	NA	TRBD1	TGTGCCAGCAGCTTAGCTCCAGGGGGTACGGGGACCCAGTACTTC	CASSLAPGGTGTQYF
TRBV5-1	TRBJ2-7	medium-sized	NA	TGCGCCAGCAGCCTCGGGTACGAGCAGTACTTC	CASSLGYEQYF
TRBV5-6	TRBJ2-7	once	TRBD2	TGTGCCAGCAGCCTCGGGGCGGGAGCTATTTCCTACGAGCAGTACTTC	CASSLGAGAISYEQYF
TRBV27	TRBJ2-7	NA	TRBD2	TGTGCCAGCAGTCCCCAGTTGGAGGGAGGGTTGCGCGAGCAGTACTTC	CASSPQLEGGLREQYF
TRBV11-2	TRBJ2-7	NA	TRBD1	TGTGCCAGCAGCTTAGCCCGGGACAGCAGCTCCTACGAGCAGTACTTC	CASSLARDSSSYEQYF
TRBV14	TRBJ2-7	NA	NA	TGTGCCAGCAGCCTGGGTAGAATTACCCCCTACGAGCAGTACTTC	CASSLGRITPYEQYF
TRBV6-4	TRBJ2-2	NA	TRBD1	TGTGCCAGCAGCGGACAGGGGGGCACCGGGGAGCTGTTTTTT	CASSGQGGTGELFF
TRBV19	TRBJ1-4	NA	NA	TGTGCCACTCGTCAACCCGACGAAAAACTGTTTTTT	CATRQPDEKLFF
TRBV7-2	TRBJ2-3	NA	TRBD2	TGTGCCAGCAGCTTTACGAGCGGGAGGACAGATACGCAGTATTTT	CASSFTSGRTDTQYF
TRBV5-1	TRBJ2-7	NA	NA	TGCGCCAGCAGCGCCCCCCCCGGGGATCGGCAGTACTTC	CASSAPPGDRQYF
TRBV4-2	TRBJ2-3	NA	NA	TGTGCCAGCAGCCAAACTCCCCGTTTGTGGTTCGGCACAGATACGCAGTATTTT	CASSQTPRLWFGTDTQYF
TRBV9	TRBJ2-1	NA	TRBD1	TGTGCCAGCAGCCCGGGACAGGGACCCTACAATGAGCAGTTCTTC	CASSPGQGPYNEQFF
TRBV5-1	TRBJ2-1	NA	TRBD2	TGCGCCAGCAGCCGCCTGGGGGGGAGCTCCTACAATGAGCAGTTCTTC	CASSRLGGSSYNEQFF
TRBV19	TRBJ1-2	NA	TRBD1	TGTGCCAGTAGTGCCAAACTCAGGGGGCCCTACTATGGCTACACCTTC	CASSAKLRGPYYGYTF
TRBV6-1	TRBJ2-5	NA	NA	TGTGCCAGCAGTGTCGCCAGCCAAGAGACCCAGTACTTC	CASSVASQETQYF
TRBV28	TRBJ2-7	NA	TRBD1	TGTGCCAGCACTCCGGCCTCCCGGGACAGATCCTACGAGCAGTACTTC	CASTPASRDRSYEQYF
TRBV27	TRBJ2-7	NA	TRBD2	TGTGCCAGCAGTTTGGGCTTGGCGGGGGAGCGGAGCTACGAGCAGTACTTC	CASSLGLAGERSYEQYF
TRBV5-1	TRBJ2-3	NA	NA	TGCGCCAGCAGCTTGGGACAGCGGGCAGATACGCAGTATTTT	CASSLGQRADTQYF
TRBV28	TRBJ1-1	few	NA	TGTGCCAGCAGTAAACTGGGGAACACTGAAGCTTTCTTT	CASSKLGNTEAFF
TRBV19	TRBJ1-6	NA	NA	TGTGCCAGTAGTAGAACAAGCTCACCCCTCCACTTT	CASSRTSSPLHF
TRBV7-9	TRBJ1-2	NA	NA	TGTGCCAGCAGCTTAGGGCGGCGGGGCGATGGCTACACCTTC	CASSLGRRGDGYTF
TRBV28	TRBJ1-2	NA	NA	TGTGCCAGCATCCTCCATTCACTTTCAGCTAACTATGGCTACACCTTC	CASILHSLSANYGYTF
TRBV5-4	TRBJ2-5	NA	NA	TGTGCCAGCAGCTTGGAAGAGACCCAGTACTTC	CASSLEETQYF
TRBV19	TRBJ1-4	NA	TRBD1	TGTGCCAGTAGTAAGGACAGGGTAATCAATGAAAAACTGTTTTTT	CASSKDRVINEKLFF
TRBV6-6	TRBJ2-7	NA	NA	TGTGCCAGCAGTGACTCGGACCCATTCTCCTACGAGCAGTACTTC	CASSDSDPFSYEQYF
TRBV13	TRBJ1-5	NA	NA	TGTGCCAGCAGCTCCGGACAGTTCAATCAGCCCCAGCATTTT	CASSSGQFNQPQHF
TRBV30	TRBJ1-1	NA	NA	TGTGCCTGGAATTTTATGGAAAACACTGAAGCTTTCTTT	CAWNFMENTEAFF
TRBV11-2	TRBJ2-1	few	NA	TGTGCCAGCAGCCTAAACATAGGGACAACAAACAATGAGCAGTTCTTC	CASSLNIGTTNNEQFF
TRBV27	TRBJ2-1	NA	NA	TGTGCCAGCAGTTTACCCGGGTCCAATGAGCAGTTCTTC	CASSLPGSNEQFF
TRBV6-4	TRBJ1-2	NA	TRBD1	TGTGCCAGCAGTGACTCGGGGACAGGGGACTATGGCTACACCTTC	CASSDSGTGDYGYTF
TRBV28	TRBJ2-3	NA	TRBD1	TGTGCCAGCAGTCGAATACAGGGGACGGGCACAGATACGCAGTATTTT	CASSRIQGTGTDTQYF
TRBV7-9	TRBJ1-2	NA	NA	TGTGCCAGCAGCTTAACTAGTTCTAATTATGGCTACACCTTC	CASSLTSSNYGYTF
TRBV6-1	TRBJ2-1	NA	NA	TGTGCCAGCAGTCCTGGTCCCGGGAGCGATGAGCAGTTCTTC	CASSPGPGSDEQFF
TRBV7-6	TRBJ1-6	NA	NA	TGTGCCAGCAGCCCACAGGGACTTGGGGGTTCACCCCTCCACTTT	CASSPQGLGGSPLHF
TRBV4-3	TRBJ2-3	few	TRBD2	TGCGCCAGCAGCCAAGGACTAGCGGGAGATGGTACAGATACGCAGTATTTT	CASSQGLAGDGTDTQYF
TRBV6-5	TRBJ1-2	NA	NA	TGTGCCAGCAGCCCAACAGGATCCTATGGCTACACCTTC	CASSPTGSYGYTF
TRBV10-1	TRBJ1-1	NA	TRBD1	TGCGCCAGCTCTCGACAGGGGTACACTGAAGCTTTCTTT	CASSRQGYTEAFF
TRBV5-1	TRBJ2-1	NA	TRBD1	TGCGCCAGCAACTTCAAGACAGGGGGCATCTACAATGAGCAGTTCTTC	CASNFKTGGIYNEQFF
TRBV9	TRBJ2-1	once	NA	TGTGCCAGCAGCGTTAGACCAGACAATGAGCAGTTCTTC	CASSVRPDNEQFF
TRBV7-2	TRBJ2-2	NA	NA	TGTGCCAGCAGACTCGGACAGGAGGGCACCGGGGAGCTGTTTTTT	CASRLGQEGTGELFF
TRBV27	TRBJ2-7	once	TRBD1	TGTGCCAGCAGTTTACTGGACAGGGCACCCTACGAGCAGTACTTC	CASSLLDRAPYEQYF
TRBV28	TRBJ1-2	NA	NA	TGTGCCAGCAGTTTACGGGGGGCTAATGGCTACACCTTC	CASSLRGANGYTF
TRBV6-5	TRBJ1-1	NA	TRBD1	TGTGCCAGCAGTTACCCTTCGACAGGGCCAGCTTTCTTT	CASSYPSTGPAFF
TRBV6-5	TRBJ2-1	NA	NA	TGTGCCAGCAGTTATGGGGGTGACGACAATGAGCAGTTCTTC	CASSYGGDDNEQFF
TRBV5-1	TRBJ2-7	NA	NA	TGCGCCAGCAGGTTGCGGGTGACCTACGAGCAGTACTTC	CASRLRVTYEQYF
TRBV29-1	TRBJ1-1	few	NA	TGCAGCGCACTGAATAGCATGAACACTGAAGCTTTCTTT	CSALNSMNTEAFF
TRBV9	TRBJ2-5	NA	TRBD2	TGTGCCAGCAGCGCATCACTAGCGGGGGGCAGAGAGACCCAGTACTTC	CASSASLAGGRETQYF
TRBV11-3	TRBJ2-1	NA	NA	TGTGCCAGCAGCCAAATTCACAGGGCAGACTCCTACAATGAGCAGTTCTTC	CASSQIHRADSYNEQFF
TRBV30	TRBJ2-3	NA	TRBD1	TGTGCCTGTTCTTTGAGGACAGGTAGAACTAGAGCTTGGGATACGCAGTATTTT	CACSLRTGRTRAWDTQYF
TRBV27	TRBJ2-1	NA	TRBD2	TGTGCCAGCAGTTACAGGACTAGCGGGTTTTACAATGAGCAGTTCTTC	CASSYRTSGFYNEQFF
TRBV9	TRBJ2-5	NA	TRBD2	TGTGCCAGCAGTCCGACGTCGGGGGGTGAAGAGACCCAGTACTTC	CASSPTSGGEETQYF
TRBV9	TRBJ2-3	NA	TRBD2	TGTGCCAGCAGCGTAGTTAGCGGGACCACAGATACGCAGTATTTT	CASSVVSGTTDTQYF
TRBV27	TRBJ2-2	NA	NA	TGTGCCAGCAGTCCAAGAGCCGGGGAGCTGTTTTTT	CASSPRAGELFF
TRBV10-3	TRBJ2-2	NA	NA	TGTGCCATCCAGCCGGGGGCGAACACCGGGGAGCTGTTTTTT	CAIQPGANTGELFF
TRBV7-8	TRBJ2-3	NA	NA	TGTGCCAGCAGCTTAATTGGCGGAGATACGCAGTATTTT	CASSLIGGDTQYF
TRBV4-3	TRBJ1-1	NA	NA	TGCGCCAGCAGCCAAGATCAGACCGTTGAAGCTTTCTTT	CASSQDQTVEAFF
TRBV6-6	TRBJ1-1	NA	NA	TGTGCCAGCAGTTACGTATCTAACACTGAAGCTTTCTTT	CASSYVSNTEAFF
TRBV6-5	TRBJ2-7	NA	NA	TGTGCCAGCAGTTCGAGTTTGATTCCCTACGAGCAGTACTTC	CASSSSLIPYEQYF
TRBV20-1	TRBJ1-2	NA	NA	TGCAGTGCTAGAGCCTATGGCTACACCTTC	CSARAYGYTF
TRBV5-5	TRBJ1-1	NA	TRBD1	TGTGCCAGCAGCTTAGGGGGCTCCGGTGAAGCTTTCTTT	CASSLGGSGEAFF